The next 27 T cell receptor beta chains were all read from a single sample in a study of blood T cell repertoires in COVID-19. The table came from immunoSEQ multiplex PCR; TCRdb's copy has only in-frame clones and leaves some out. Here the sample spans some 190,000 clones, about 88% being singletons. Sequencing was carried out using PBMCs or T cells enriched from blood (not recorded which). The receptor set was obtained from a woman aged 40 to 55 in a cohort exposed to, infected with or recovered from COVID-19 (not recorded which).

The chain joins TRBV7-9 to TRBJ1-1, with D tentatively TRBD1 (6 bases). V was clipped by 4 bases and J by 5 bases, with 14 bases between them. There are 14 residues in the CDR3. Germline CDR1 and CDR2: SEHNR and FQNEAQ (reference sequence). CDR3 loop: CASSYGGTMTEAFF. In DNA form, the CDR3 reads TGTGCCAGCAGCTACGGGGGGACAATGACTGAAGCTTTCTTT.

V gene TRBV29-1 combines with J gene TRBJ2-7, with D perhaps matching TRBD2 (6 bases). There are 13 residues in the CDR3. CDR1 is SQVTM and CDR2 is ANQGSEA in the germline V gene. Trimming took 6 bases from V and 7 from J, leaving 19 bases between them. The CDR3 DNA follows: TGCAGCGTCCAGGCCGGCGGGAACCGAGAGCAGTACTTC. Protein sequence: CSVQAGGNREQYF.

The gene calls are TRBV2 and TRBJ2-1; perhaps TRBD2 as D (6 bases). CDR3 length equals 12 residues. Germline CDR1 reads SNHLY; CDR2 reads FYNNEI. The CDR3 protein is CATRRGSGEQFF. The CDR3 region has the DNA TGTGCTACTAGGCGGGGATCGGGTGAGCAGTTCTTC.

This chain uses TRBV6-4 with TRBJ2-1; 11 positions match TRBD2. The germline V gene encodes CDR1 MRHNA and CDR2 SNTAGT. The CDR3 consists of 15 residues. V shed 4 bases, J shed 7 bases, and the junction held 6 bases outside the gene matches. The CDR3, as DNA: TGTGCCAGCAGTGGACTAGCGGGGTCTGGTAATGAGCAGTTCTTC. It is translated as CASSGLAGSGNEQFF.

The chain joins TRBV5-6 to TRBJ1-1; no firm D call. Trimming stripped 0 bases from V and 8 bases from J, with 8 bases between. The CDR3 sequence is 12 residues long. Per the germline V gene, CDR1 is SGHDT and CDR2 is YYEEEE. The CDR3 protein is CASSLVAGEAFF. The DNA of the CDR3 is TGTGCCAGCAGCTTGGTCGCAGGAGAAGCTTTCTTT.

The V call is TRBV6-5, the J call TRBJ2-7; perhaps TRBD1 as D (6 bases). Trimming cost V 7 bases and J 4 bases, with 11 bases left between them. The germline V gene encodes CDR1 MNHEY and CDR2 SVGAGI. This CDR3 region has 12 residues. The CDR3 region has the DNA TGTGCCAGCACGTCTCAGGGGTACGAGCAGTACTTC. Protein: CASTSQGYEQYF.

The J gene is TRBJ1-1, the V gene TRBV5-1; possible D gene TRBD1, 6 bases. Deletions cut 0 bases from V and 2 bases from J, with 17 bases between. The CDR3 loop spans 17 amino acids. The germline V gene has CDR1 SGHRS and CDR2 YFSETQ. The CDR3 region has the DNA TGCGCCAGCAGCTTGGAAGGGTTGGACAGACCCAACACTGAAGCTTTCTTT. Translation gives CASSLEGLDRPNTEAFF.

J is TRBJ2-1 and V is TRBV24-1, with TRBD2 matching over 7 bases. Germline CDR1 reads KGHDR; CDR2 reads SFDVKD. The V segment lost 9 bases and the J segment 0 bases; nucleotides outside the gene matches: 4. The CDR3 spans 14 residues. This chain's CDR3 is CATGGGGSYNEQFF. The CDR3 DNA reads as TGTGCCACCGGCGGGGGTGGCTCCTACAATGAGCAGTTCTTC.

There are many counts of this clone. The CDR3 loop is CSASPAGVDTGELFF. DNA for the CDR3: TGCAGTGCTAGTCCAGCGGGTGTGGACACCGGGGAGCTGTTTTTT. The chain carries TRBV20-1 and TRBJ2-2; D is perhaps TRBD2 (6 bases). The CDR3 loop spans 15 amino acids. Per the germline V gene, CDR1 is DFQATT and CDR2 is SNEGSKA (reference sequence). V shed 3 bases and J shed 3 bases, with 14 bases lying between them.

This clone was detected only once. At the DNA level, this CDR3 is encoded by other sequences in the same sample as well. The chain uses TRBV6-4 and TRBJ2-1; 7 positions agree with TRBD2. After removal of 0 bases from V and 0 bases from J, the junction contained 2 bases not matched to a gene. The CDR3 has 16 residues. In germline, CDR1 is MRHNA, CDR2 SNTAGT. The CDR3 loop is CASSDSGGGSYNEQFF. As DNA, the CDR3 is TGTGCCAGCAGTGACTCGGGGGGGGGCTCCTACAATGAGCAGTTCTTC.

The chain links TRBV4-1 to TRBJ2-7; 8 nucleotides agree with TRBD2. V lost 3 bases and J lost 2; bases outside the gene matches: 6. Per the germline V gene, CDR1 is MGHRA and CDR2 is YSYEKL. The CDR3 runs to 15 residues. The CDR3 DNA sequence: TGCGCCAGCAGCCAGCTCAGCGGGGGCCCCTACGAGCAGTACTTC. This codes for CASSQLSGGPYEQYF.

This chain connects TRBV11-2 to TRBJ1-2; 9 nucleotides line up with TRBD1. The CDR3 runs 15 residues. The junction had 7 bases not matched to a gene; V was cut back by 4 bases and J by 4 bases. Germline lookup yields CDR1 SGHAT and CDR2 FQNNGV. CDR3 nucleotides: TGTGCCAGCAGCTCGCGGGACAGGGAGGGCTATGGCTACACCTTC. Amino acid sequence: CASSSRDREGYGYTF.

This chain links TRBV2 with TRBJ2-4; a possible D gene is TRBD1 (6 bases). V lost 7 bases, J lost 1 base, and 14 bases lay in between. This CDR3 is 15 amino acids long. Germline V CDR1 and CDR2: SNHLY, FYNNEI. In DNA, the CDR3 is TGTGCCAGCACCTTGAGGGGGTTCGCCAAAAACATTCAGTACTTC. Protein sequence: CASTLRGFAKNIQYF.

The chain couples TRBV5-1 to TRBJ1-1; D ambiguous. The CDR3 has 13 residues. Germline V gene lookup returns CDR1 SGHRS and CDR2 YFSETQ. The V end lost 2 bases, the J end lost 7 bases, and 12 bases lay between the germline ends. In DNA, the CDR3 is TGCGCCAGCAGCTTAATCGGGAGAGATGAAGCTTTCTTT. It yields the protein CASSLIGRDEAFF.

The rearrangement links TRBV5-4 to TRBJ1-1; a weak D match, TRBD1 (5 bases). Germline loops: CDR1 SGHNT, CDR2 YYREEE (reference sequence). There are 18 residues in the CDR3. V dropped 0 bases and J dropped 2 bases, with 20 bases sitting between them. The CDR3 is CASSLVWSPVRDNTEAFF. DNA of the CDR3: TGTGCCAGCAGCTTGGTATGGAGCCCCGTCAGGGATAACACTGAAGCTTTCTTT.

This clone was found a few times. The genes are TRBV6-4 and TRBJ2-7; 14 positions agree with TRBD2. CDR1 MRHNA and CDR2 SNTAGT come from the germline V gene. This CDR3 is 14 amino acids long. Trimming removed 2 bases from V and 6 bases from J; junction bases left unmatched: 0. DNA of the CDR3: TGTGCCAGCAGTGACGGGACTAGCGGGAGCGAGCAGTACTTC. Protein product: CASSDGTSGSEQYF.

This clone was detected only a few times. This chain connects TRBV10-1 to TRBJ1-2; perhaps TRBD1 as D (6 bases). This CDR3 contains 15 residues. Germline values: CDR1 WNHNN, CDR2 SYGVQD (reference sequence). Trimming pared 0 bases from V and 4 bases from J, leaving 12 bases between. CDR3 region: CASSESTGHLYGYTF. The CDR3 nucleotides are TGCGCCAGCAGTGAGTCGACAGGACACCTCTATGGCTACACCTTC.

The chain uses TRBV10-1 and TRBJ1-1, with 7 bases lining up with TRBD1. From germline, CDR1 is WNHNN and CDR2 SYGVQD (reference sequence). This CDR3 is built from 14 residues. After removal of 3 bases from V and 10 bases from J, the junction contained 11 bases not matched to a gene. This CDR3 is CASSEGRGLTGAFF. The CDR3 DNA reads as TGCGCCAGCAGTGAAGGCAGGGGGTTGACGGGAGCTTTCTTT.

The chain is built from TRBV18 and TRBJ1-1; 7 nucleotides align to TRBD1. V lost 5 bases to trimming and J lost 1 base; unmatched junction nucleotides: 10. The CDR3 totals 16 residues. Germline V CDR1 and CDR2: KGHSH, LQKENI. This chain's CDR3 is CASSATGPGENTEAFF. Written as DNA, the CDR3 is TGTGCCAGCTCAGCGACAGGGCCCGGGGAGAACACTGAAGCTTTCTTT.

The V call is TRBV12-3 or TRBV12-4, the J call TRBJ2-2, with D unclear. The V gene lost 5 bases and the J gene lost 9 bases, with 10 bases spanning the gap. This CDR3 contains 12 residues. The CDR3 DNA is TGTGCCAGCAGTCCTAGTGTGAGGGAGCTGTTTTTT. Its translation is CASSPSVRELFF.

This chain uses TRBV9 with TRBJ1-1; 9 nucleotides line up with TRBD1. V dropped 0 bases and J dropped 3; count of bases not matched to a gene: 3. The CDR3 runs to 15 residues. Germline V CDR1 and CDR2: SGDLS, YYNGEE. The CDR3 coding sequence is TGTGCCAGCAGCGTAGGGACAGGGGCAGACACTGAAGCTTTCTTT. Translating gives CASSVGTGADTEAFF.

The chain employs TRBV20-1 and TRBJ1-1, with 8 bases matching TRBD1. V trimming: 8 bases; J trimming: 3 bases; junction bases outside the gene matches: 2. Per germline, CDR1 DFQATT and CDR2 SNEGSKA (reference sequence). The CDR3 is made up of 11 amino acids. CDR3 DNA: TGCAGTTCGGACAGGGACACTGAAGCTTTCTTT. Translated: CSSDRDTEAFF.

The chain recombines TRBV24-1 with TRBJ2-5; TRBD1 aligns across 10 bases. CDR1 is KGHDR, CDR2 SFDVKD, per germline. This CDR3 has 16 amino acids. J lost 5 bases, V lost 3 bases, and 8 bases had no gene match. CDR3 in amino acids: CATSDRRQGAQETQYF. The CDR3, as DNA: TGTGCCACCAGTGATCGGAGACAGGGGGCCCAGGAGACCCAGTACTTC.

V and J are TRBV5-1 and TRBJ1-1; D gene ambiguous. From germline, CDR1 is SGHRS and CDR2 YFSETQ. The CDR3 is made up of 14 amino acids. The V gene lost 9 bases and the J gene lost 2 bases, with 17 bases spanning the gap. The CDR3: CATAEEYHNTEAFF. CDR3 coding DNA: TGCGCCACGGCGGAAGAATATCACAACACTGAAGCTTTCTTT. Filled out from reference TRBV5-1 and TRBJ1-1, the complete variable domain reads KAGVTQTPRYLIKTRGQQVTLSCSPISGHRSVSWYQQTPGQGLQFLFEYFSETQRNKGNFPGRFSGRQFSNSRSEMNVSTLELGDSALYLCATAEEYHNTEAFFGQGTRLTVV.

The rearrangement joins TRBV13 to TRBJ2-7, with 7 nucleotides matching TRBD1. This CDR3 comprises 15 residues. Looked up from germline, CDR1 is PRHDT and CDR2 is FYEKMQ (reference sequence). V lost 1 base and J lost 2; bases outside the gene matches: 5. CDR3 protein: CASSLDRGTPYEQYF. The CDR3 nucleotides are TGTGCCAGCAGCTTAGACAGGGGTACTCCCTACGAGCAGTACTTC.

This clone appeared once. CDR3 sequence: CASSQANRGWANYGYTF. CDR3 in DNA: TGTGCCAGCAGCCAAGCTAACAGGGGTTGGGCTAACTATGGCTACACCTTC. The chain has TRBV3-1 (or the pseudogene TRBV3-2) and TRBJ1-2; TRBD1 matches at 7 bases. The junction had 8 bases not matched to a gene; V was cut back by 1 base and J by 0 bases. The CDR3 covers 17 residues. Per germline, CDR1 LGHDT and CDR2 YNNKEL (reference sequence).

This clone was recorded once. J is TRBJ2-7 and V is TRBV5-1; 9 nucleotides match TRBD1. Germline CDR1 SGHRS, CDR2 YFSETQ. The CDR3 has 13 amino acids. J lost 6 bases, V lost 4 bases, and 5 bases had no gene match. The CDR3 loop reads CASSLDRGGEQYF. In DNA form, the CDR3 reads TGCGCCAGCAGCCTGGACAGGGGAGGCGAGCAGTACTTC.